Presented here are 9 T cell receptor beta chains from one specimen sequenced in a study of glioma-infiltrating T cells. TCR alpha and beta CDR3 regions were amplified from RNA using iRepertoire nested multiplex PCR. MiXCR was run by TCRdb on the multiplex PCR reads, yielding one entry per CDR3 protein. The table has over 70,000 distinct CDR3 sequences, about 25% seen once. The sequenced sample consisted of glioma tissue, nonneoplastic brain tissue, or PBMCs (not recorded which). The receptor set was obtained from a human donor with low-grade glioma or glioblastoma, undergoing nonglioma brain surgery, or in good health (not recorded which).

This clonotype was seen many times. The rearrangement links TRBV6-1 to TRBJ2-3; the D gene could be TRBD1 or TRBD2 (5 bases each). The V gene lost 1 base and the J gene lost 0 bases, with 11 bases spanning the gap. Germline V lookup: CDR1 MNHNS, CDR2 SASEGT. The CDR3 loop spans 16 amino acids. The CDR3 sequence is CASSEGSGSSTDTQYF. The CDR3 DNA reads TGTGCCAGCAGTGAAGGCTCAGGGAGTAGCACAGATACGCAGTATTTT.

V is TRBV5-6 and J is TRBJ1-3; D remains unclear. CDR1 is SGHDT, CDR2 YYEEEE, per germline. V lost 0 bases to trimming and J lost 4 bases, with 14 bases between them. This CDR3 has 16 amino acids. This CDR3 is CASSLGGGGGGNTIYF. CDR3 coding DNA: TGTGCCAGCAGCTTGGGCGGCGGCGGAGGGGGAAACACCATATATTTT. The full variable domain, with the rest looked up from reference TRBV5-6 and TRBJ1-3, is DAGVTQSPTHLIKTRGQQVTLRCSPKSGHDTVSWYQQALGQGPQFIFQYYEEEERQRGNFPDRFSGHQFPNYSSELNVNALLLGDSALYLCASSLGGGGGGNTIYFGEGSWLTVV.

V usage is TRBV28 and J usage is TRBJ2-3; tentatively, D is TRBD2 (6 bases). V lost 7 bases to trimming and J lost 2 bases, with 16 bases between them. This CDR3 has 15 residues. The germline gives CDR1 MDHEN, CDR2 SYDVKM. The CDR3 here is CASKPRDSYTDTQYF. The CDR3 nucleotides are TGTGCCAGCAAACCAAGGGACTCATACACAGATACGCAGTATTTT.

This clonotype was recorded at least ten times. This chain joins TRBV4-1 and TRBJ1-5; D unclear. The CDR3 totals 15 residues. The ends were cut back, 0 bases at V and 9 bases at J, with 15 bases in the middle. CDR1 is MGHRA, CDR2 YSYEKL, per germline. This CDR3 is CASSQDNGSGWPQHF. CDR3 sequence (DNA): TGCGCCAGCAGCCAAGATAACGGTTCTGGATGGCCCCAGCATTTT.

This clonotype appeared many times. The chain is built from TRBV27 and TRBJ2-1; 13 bases agree with TRBD2. Germline CDR1 reads MNHEY; CDR2 reads SMNVEV (reference sequence). V lost 8 bases to trimming and J lost 5 bases; unmatched junction nucleotides: 9. This CDR3 is 16 amino acids long. The CDR3 DNA reads TGTGCCAGCTACCCCGCCGGGACTAGCGGGAACAATGAGCAGTTCTTC. It translates to CASYPAGTSGNNEQFF.

This clonotype came up many times. The chain carries TRBV2 and TRBJ2-1, with D tentatively TRBD2 (5 bases). Trimming removed 3 bases from V and 0 bases from J, with 9 bases in between. Per the germline V gene, CDR1 is SNHLY and CDR2 is FYNNEI. There are 15 residues in the CDR3. The CDR3 reads CASSEDWYSYNEQFF. CDR3 sequence (DNA): TGTGCCAGCAGTGAGGACTGGTACTCCTACAATGAGCAGTTCTTC. The whole variable domain, remainder taken from reference TRBV2 and TRBJ2-1, is EPEVTQTPSHQVTQMGQEVILRCVPISNHLYFYWYRQILGQKVEFLVSFYNNEISEKSEIFDDQFSVERPDGSNFTLKIRSTKLEDSAMYFCASSEDWYSYNEQFFGPGTRLTVL.

The genes are TRBV5-4 and TRBJ2-5; the match to TRBD2 covers 9 bases. This CDR3 comprises 15 residues. V lost 0 bases to trimming and J lost 6 bases; unmatched junction nucleotides: 6. Germline V lookup: CDR1 SGHNT, CDR2 YYREEE (reference sequence). The CDR3 region is CASSLEGTSKKTQYF. The CDR3, as DNA: TGTGCCAGCAGCTTGGAGGGGACTAGCAAAAAGACCCAGTACTTC. The full variable domain, its missing parts supplied by reference TRBV5-4 and TRBJ2-5, is ETGVTQSPTHLIKTRGQQVTLRCSSQSGHNTVSWYQQALGQGPQFIFQYYREEENGRGNFPPRFSGLQFPNYSSELNVNALELDDSALYLCASSLEGTSKKTQYFGPGTRLLVL.

This clonotype was counted between two and nine times. V usage is TRBV19 and J usage is TRBJ2-5, with a tentative D call TRBD2 (5 bases). This CDR3 region has 14 residues. Germline CDR1 and CDR2: LNHDA and SQIVND (reference sequence). V lost 5 bases and J 5 bases, leaving 15 bases between the germline ends. The CDR3: CASSPGRTLETQYF. For the CDR3, the DNA is TGTGCCAGTAGTCCAGGACGGACTTTGGAGACCCAGTACTTC.

In its sample, this clonotype was seen many times. The chain combines TRBV5-1 with TRBJ2-3; 9 bases map to TRBD2. Per germline, CDR1 SGHRS and CDR2 YFSETQ. The CDR3 is 15 amino acids. Trimming cost V 5 bases and J 2 bases; bases outside gene matches: 6. The chain's CDR3 is CASSMASGTTDTQYF. CDR3 nucleotides: TGCGCCAGCAGTATGGCTAGCGGGACCACAGATACGCAGTATTTT.